Here is one T cell receptor beta chain with its context. The antigen remains unidentified. Researchers ran the PCR with 60 Vbeta and 13 Jbeta primers. The assay was immunoSEQ multiplex PCR, and TCRdb's table has in-frame clones only and misses some. The data hold about 73,000 clones, with 65% to 85% observed a single time. The entry originates in a study of cytomegalovirus exposure and HLA in healthy donors. Overall study findings and caveats: The study put 150 to 200 TCR beta chains on its list as cytomegalovirus-associated. While the bulk of TCR sequences proved rare, some public TCRs turned up in many donors. Segments of the TCR beta V type were, in most cases, productive about 87% or about 30% of the time in an earlier analysis. In a later analysis, at a false discovery rate of 0.05, about 16,000 TCR beta sequences matched HLA alleles.

From germline, CDR1 is KGHSH and CDR2 LQKENI. The CDR3 runs to 16 residues. The V gene lost 0 bases and the J gene lost 0 bases, with 8 bases spanning the gap. The rearrangement uses TRBV18 and TRBJ2-2, with a tentative D call TRBD1 (5 bases). This TCR was recovered from a man between 65 and 85 years old in good health and CMV-seronegative. Input material: PBMCs. The CDR3 protein is CASSPPVTANTGELFF. CDR3 coding DNA: TGTGCCAGCTCACCACCCGTGACAGCGAACACCGGGGAGCTGTTTTTT.